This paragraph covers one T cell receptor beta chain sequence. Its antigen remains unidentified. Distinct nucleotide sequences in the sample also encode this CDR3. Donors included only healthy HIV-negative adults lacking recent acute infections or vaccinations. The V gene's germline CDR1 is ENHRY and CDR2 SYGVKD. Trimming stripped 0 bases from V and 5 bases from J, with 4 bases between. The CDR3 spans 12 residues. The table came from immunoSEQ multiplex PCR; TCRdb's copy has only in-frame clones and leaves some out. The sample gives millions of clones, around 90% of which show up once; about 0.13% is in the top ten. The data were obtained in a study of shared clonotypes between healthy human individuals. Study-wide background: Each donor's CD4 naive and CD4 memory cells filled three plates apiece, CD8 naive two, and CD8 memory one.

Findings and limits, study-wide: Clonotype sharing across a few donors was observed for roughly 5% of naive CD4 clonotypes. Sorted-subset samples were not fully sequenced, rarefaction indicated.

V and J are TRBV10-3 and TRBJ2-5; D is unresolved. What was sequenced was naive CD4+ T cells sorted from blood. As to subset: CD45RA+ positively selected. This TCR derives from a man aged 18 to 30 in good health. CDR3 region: CAISESRETQYF. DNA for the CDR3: TGTGCCATCAGTGAGTCGAGGGAGACCCAGTACTTC.